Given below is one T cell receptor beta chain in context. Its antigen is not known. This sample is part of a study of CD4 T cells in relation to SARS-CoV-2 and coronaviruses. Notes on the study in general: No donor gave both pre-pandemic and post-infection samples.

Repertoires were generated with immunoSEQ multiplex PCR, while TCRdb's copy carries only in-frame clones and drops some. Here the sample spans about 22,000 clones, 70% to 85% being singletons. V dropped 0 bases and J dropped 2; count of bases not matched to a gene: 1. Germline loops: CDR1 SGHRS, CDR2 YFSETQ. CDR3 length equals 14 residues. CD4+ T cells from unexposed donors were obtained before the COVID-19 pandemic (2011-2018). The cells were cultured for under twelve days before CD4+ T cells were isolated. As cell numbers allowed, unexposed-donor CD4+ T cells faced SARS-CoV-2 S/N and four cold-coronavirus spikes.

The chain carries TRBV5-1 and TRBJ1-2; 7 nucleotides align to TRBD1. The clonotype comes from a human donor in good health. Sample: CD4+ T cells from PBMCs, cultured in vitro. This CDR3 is CASSLGDRNYGYTF. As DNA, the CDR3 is TGCGCCAGCAGCTTGGGGGACAGAAACTATGGCTACACCTTC.